The 21 T cell receptor beta chains listed next were all sequenced from one sample in a study of shared clonotypes between healthy human individuals. Naive CD8 cells comprised CD45RO-negative, CCR7-positively selected cells, excluding terminally differentiated effector memory CD45RA+ cells. The repertoire was sequenced with immunoSEQ multiplex PCR; TCRdb's copy has only in-frame clones and lacks some. This table holds almost 700,000 clones, about 91% found once. Sequenced material: naive CD8+ T cells sorted from blood. These receptors all stem from a man younger than 45 in good health.

V is TRBV9 and J is TRBJ2-2, with a tentative D call TRBD1 (6 bases). Germline V gene data show CDR1 as SGDLS and CDR2 as YYNGEE. The CDR3 is made up of 18 amino acids. Deletions cut 0 bases from V and 2 bases from J, with 17 bases between. In DNA, the CDR3 is TGTGCCAGCAGCGTAGAGGGGGTTATATATAGCAACACCGGGGAGCTGTTTTTT. Its protein is CASSVEGVIYSNTGELFF. Based on the CDR3 plus reference TRBV9 and TRBJ2-2, the full variable domain is DSGVTQTPKHLITATGQRVTLRCSPRSGDLSVYWYQQSLDQGLQFLIQYYNGEERAKGNILERFSAQQFPDLHSELNLSSLELGDSALYFCASSVEGVIYSNTGELFFGEGSRLTVL.

This rearrangement joins TRBV5-4 to TRBJ2-3; D uncertain. V shed 0 bases and J shed 4 bases, with 3 bases lying between them. Germline CDR1 and CDR2: SGHNT and YYREEE (reference sequence). The CDR3 loop spans 12 amino acids. Written as DNA, the CDR3 is TGTGCCAGCAGCTTGGATCCAGATACGCAGTATTTT. Its translation is CASSLDPDTQYF.

The chain joins TRBV5-1 to TRBJ1-1, with D unclear. This CDR3 comprises 13 residues. Trimming left V 5 bases short and J 0 bases short, with 8 bases between. CDR1 and CDR2 from the germline V gene are SGHRS and YFSETQ. In DNA, the CDR3 is TGCGCCAGCAGGAGTGAAGTGAACACTGAAGCTTTCTTT. As protein: CASRSEVNTEAFF.

V gene TRBV19 combines with J gene TRBJ2-2, with TRBD2 matching over 14 bases. J lost 6 bases, V lost 7 bases, and 7 bases had no gene match. Germline CDR1 is LNHDA and CDR2 is SQIVND (reference sequence). The CDR3 length is 16 residues. DNA of the CDR3: TGTGCCAGTACCACGAGACTAGCGGGAGGGGCCGGGGAGCTGTTTTTT. It encodes CASTTRLAGGAGELFF.

The rearrangement joins TRBV4-3 to TRBJ2-2, with TRBD2 identical over 9 bases. CDR1 is LGHNA, CDR2 YSLEER, per germline. The CDR3 runs to 16 residues. V shed 0 bases and J 1 base; nucleotides not matched to a gene: 0. The CDR3 DNA follows: TGCGCCAGCAGCCAAGAACTAGCGGGGAACACCGGGGAGCTGTTTTTT. It codes for CASSQELAGNTGELFF.

This clone was picked up one time. V is TRBV7-9 and J is TRBJ2-5; D is ambiguous. Germline CDR1 SEHNR, CDR2 FQNEAQ (reference sequence). This CDR3 spans 15 amino acids. V lost 1 base, J lost 3 bases, and 12 bases lay in between. The CDR3 DNA follows: TGTGCCAGCAGCTTAGTTGAGAGCAAGGAAGAGACCCAGTACTTC. Translation gives CASSLVESKEETQYF.

The V gene is TRBV28, the J gene TRBJ1-2; D gene unclear. Trimming took off 4 bases at V and 8 bases at J, with 17 bases between the two ends. The CDR3 covers 14 residues. Germline V CDR1 and CDR2: MDHEN, SYDVKM. The CDR3 protein is CASSSPGDPLGYTF. CDR3 DNA sequence: TGTGCCAGCAGTTCCCCGGGAGATCCTCTAGGCTACACCTTC.

V gene TRBV6-6 combines with J gene TRBJ2-1; D is unresolved. V shed 4 bases and J shed 5 bases, with 6 bases lying between them. The length of the CDR3 is 12 residues. Germline loops: CDR1 MNHNY, CDR2 SVGAGI (reference sequence). This CDR3 is CASSSRDNEQFF. DNA for the CDR3: TGTGCCAGCAGTTCCCGGGACAATGAGCAGTTCTTC.

The chain employs TRBV7-9 and TRBJ2-7, with 9 bases identical to TRBD1. V dropped 4 bases and J dropped 6; count of bases not matched to a gene: 10. This CDR3 is built from 15 residues. Germline CDR1 and CDR2: SEHNR and FQNEAQ (reference sequence). CDR3 loop: CASSSTSGQGLEQYF. The CDR3 bases are TGTGCCAGCAGCTCTACCTCGGGACAGGGTCTCGAGCAGTACTTC.

This sequence joins TRBV29-1 and TRBJ2-2; perhaps TRBD2 as D (6 bases). V lost 0 bases to trimming and J lost 6 bases, with 14 bases between them. CDR1 SQVTM and CDR2 ANQGSEA come from the germline V gene. The CDR3 runs to 15 residues. CDR3 nucleotides: TGCAGCGTTGAAGAGGAGACTAGTTCCCCCGGGGAGCTGTTTTTT. It translates to CSVEEETSSPGELFF.

Many counts were recorded for this clone. The rearrangement uses TRBV28 and TRBJ1-5; unclear D gene. The CDR3 is 15 residues long. Germline lookup yields CDR1 MDHEN and CDR2 SYDVKM. V shed 4 bases and J shed 5 bases, with 15 bases lying between them. DNA for the CDR3: TGTGCCAGCAGTTCGTATTGGCAATCGGATCAGCCCCAGCATTTT. Protein product: CASSSYWQSDQPQHF.

The CDR3 DNA reads TGCGCCAGCAGCCCGATCCCGGGACAGCCCACAGATACGCAGTATTTT. Amino acids: CASSPIPGQPTDTQYF. This chain links TRBV4-1 with TRBJ2-3; 7 bases are a match to TRBD1. Germline V gene data show CDR1 as MGHRA and CDR2 as YSYEKL. V lost 4 bases to trimming and J lost 2 bases; unmatched junction nucleotides: 9. This CDR3 has 16 residues.

The rearrangement uses TRBV7-2 and TRBJ2-7; TRBD2 matches at 11 bases. Trimming at V came to 3 bases and at J to 8 bases, leaving 9 bases not matched to a gene. The CDR3 extends over 15 amino acids. CDR1 is SGHTA, CDR2 FQGNSA, per germline. The CDR3 DNA reads TGTGCCAGCAGCTTTAGACTAGCGGGATCTGGAAAGCAGTACTTC. Protein product: CASSFRLAGSGKQYF.

CDR3 region: CASSESGFDVNQPQHF. In DNA, the CDR3 is TGTGCCAGCAGTGAATCGGGGTTTGACGTTAATCAGCCCCAGCATTTT. The V call is TRBV6-1, the J call TRBJ1-5; no definite D call. V shed 2 bases and J shed 4 bases, with 15 bases lying between them. The V gene's germline CDR1 is MNHNS and CDR2 SASEGT. The CDR3 loop spans 16 amino acids.

A word on this clone: This specimen includes other DNA sequences encoding the same CDR3. The chain carries TRBV7-9 and TRBJ2-3; no firm D call. Germline V gives CDR1 SEHNR, CDR2 FQNEAQ (reference sequence). The CDR3 sequence is 12 residues long. Trimming removed 2 bases at V and 6 bases at J, with 6 bases between. Written as DNA, the CDR3 is TGTGCCAGCAGCTTATTCCGGGATACGCAGTATTTT. Translated, it gives CASSLFRDTQYF.

This clone was detected only once. The chain employs TRBV10-2 and TRBJ2-3; unclear D gene. Germline lookup yields CDR1 WSHSY and CDR2 SAAADI. The V and J ends lost 5 bases and 0 bases respectively, with 9 bases between them. The CDR3 contains 14 residues. CDR3 residues: CASSPGVSTDTQYF. The CDR3 nucleotides read TGCGCCAGCAGTCCCGGAGTCAGCACAGATACGCAGTATTTT.

The J gene is TRBJ2-1, the V gene TRBV18; 7 positions agree with TRBD2. CDR1 is KGHSH, CDR2 LQKENI, per germline. J lost 1 base, V lost 4 bases, and 10 bases had no gene match. The CDR3 consists of 17 residues. For the CDR3, the DNA is TGTGCCAGCTCACGGTTCTCACGGGAGGCTTCCTACAATGAGCAGTTCTTC. Translation gives CASSRFSREASYNEQFF.

The CDR3 coding sequence is TGTGCCAGCGGGGGACTTGGCTCTGGAAACACCATATATTTT. The encoded protein is CASGGLGSGNTIYF. This chain uses TRBV27 with TRBJ1-3, with a weak D call TRBD1 (5 bases). The CDR3 sequence is 14 residues long. Germline assignment: CDR1 MNHEY and CDR2 SMNVEV (reference sequence). V gave up 8 bases and J gave up 0 bases, with 11 bases separating them.

This clone was detected once. The chain carries TRBV18 and TRBJ2-7, with TRBD2 as a possible D gene (6 bases). Germline V gene lookup returns CDR1 KGHSH and CDR2 LQKENI. The CDR3 totals 15 residues. The V gene lost 0 bases and the J gene lost 3 bases, with 12 bases spanning the gap. The CDR3 DNA reads as TGTGCCAGCTCACCACCGGAGGACGGGGGCTACGAGCAGTACTTC. Translation: CASSPPEDGGYEQYF. Based on the CDR3 plus reference TRBV18 and TRBJ2-7, the full variable domain is NAGVMQNPRHLVRRRGQEARLRCSPMKGHSHVYWYRQLPEEGLKFMVYLQKENIIDESGMPKERFSAEFPKEGPSILRIQQVVRGDSAAYFCASSPPEDGGYEQYFGPGTRLTVT.

This clone appeared once. The chain joins TRBV9 to TRBJ2-7, with a possible D match to TRBD2 (5 bases). V gave up 4 bases and J gave up 0 bases, with 17 bases separating them. Germline loops: CDR1 SGDLS, CDR2 YYNGEE. CDR3 length equals 16 residues. The CDR3 DNA is TGTGCCAGCAGCCCCCTCGAGGGTGGCAGCTCCTACGAGCAGTACTTC. It translates to CASSPLEGGSSYEQYF.

The V call is TRBV14, the J call TRBJ2-1; D remains unclear. Trimming cost V 2 bases and J 3 bases, with 5 bases left between them. CDR3 size: 13 residues. Per the germline V gene, CDR1 is SGHDN and CDR2 is FVKESK. The CDR3 DNA sequence: TGTGCCAGCAGCCAAAGCAGCTACAATGAGCAGTTCTTC. This gives the protein CASSQSSYNEQFF.